The T cell receptor beta chain described here comes from a study of molecular identifiers for immune sequencing clone quantification (dated by TCRdb to 2016 to 2019). Turning to the overall study: In a replicate experiment, RNA from around 20,000 or 100,000 naive CD8 T cells was split into five aliquots, four of which were sequenced. This methods study used CD8 T cells to benchmark TCR RNA copy counting and molecular-identifier clustering-based TCR repertoire sequencing (MIDCIRS). What the research found in general, with its limitations: In CMV-specific effector cells, clones with more than 20 RNA copies accounted for over 97% of molecules, whereas in naive cells such clones accounted for under 1%. Spiked-in Jurkat TCR RNA (approximately eleven copies' worth), which is not part of the donor repertoire, was contained in the naive libraries. Spiked-in Jurkat TCR RNA equal to a single cell's worth was reported to be detectable even within one million naive CD8 T cells. The sizes of highly expanded clones could end up underestimated when identical TCR molecules share a barcode. When barcode sub-clustering was left out, chimeric consensus sequences inflated TCR diversity, with chimeras reaching as high as 47%. Modeling estimated about 2.8 recovered TCR RNA copies per cell, compared with about 10 by digital PCR, which implies roughly 27% capture efficiency.

The CDR3 numbers 14 residues from cysteine through phenylalanine. The kept DNA is CDR3 alone, 42 bases in frame from the first base. The germline V gene supplies CDR1 SQVTM and CDR2 ANQGSEA. V loses 6 bases at its end and J loses 2 bases; junction bases beyond the gene matches: 7. The library came from PCR. Sequencing instrument: Illumina HiSeq 4000. Preparation of bulk TCR libraries followed a previously described approach, with the TCR primers listed in Table S5. Purification of total RNA was performed with the Qiagen AllPrep DNA/RNA kit. Before any analysis, reads coming from multiple sequencing runs of the same library were combined into one pool. On the study's bioinformatics: Only reads with exact TCR constant sequence were kept, trimmed to 150 nt, and grouped by their 12-nt molecular barcodes. Reads within each barcode group were sub-clustered using a 15% Levenshtein threshold, and quality-weighted consensus sequences were constructed for each RNA molecule. Non-functional sequences were excluded, and lower-count sequences lying one edit away from another sequence were also excluded. Based on a fit of two negative binomial distributions, barcode sub-clusters having less than 20% of the maximum read count were discarded. TCRdb's own reprocessing of the public reads used fastp at Q25 and MiXCR and kept productive beta chains. Rows with one shared CDR3 protein collapse into an entry with the most common genes and DNA. TCRdb's processing, not the study's, gives the V and J calls here. Across this sample there are 550,000 to 750,000 distinct CDR3 sequences, with 15% to 20% seen only once. Around 0.9% of the sample lies in the top ten.

Libraries of naive CD8 T cells were built from approximately 20,000 to 1,000,000 sorted cells, with 10%, 30% or 50% of the purified RNA used. Naive CD8 T cells, defined as CD8+CD4-CCR7+CD45RA+, were FACS-sorted into RLT Plus buffer on a BD FACSAria II. To test detection sensitivity, Jurkat RNA equal to over nine TCR copies was added to samples of roughly 17,000-1,100,000 naive CD8 T cells. Enrichment of CD8 T cells was done with RosetteSep CD8+ T Cell Enrichment Cocktail plus Ficoll-Paque, and ACK red cell lysis came afterward. This clonotype was counted at least ten times. Its antigen target is currently unknown. There are no base qualities to consult, and no much larger clone falls within one base.

This TCR derives from a human donor in good health. Some libraries in this study had Jurkat cell RNA spiked in. The sequenced sample was naive CD8+ T cells from blood, with Jurkat cell RNA spiked in. The sample's cell subset or site label, decoded: FACS-sorted CD8+CD4-CCR7+CD45RA+ naive T cells. The chain links TRBV29-1 with TRBJ1-3; 7 bases in the middle match TRBD1. This receptor carries the CDR3 CSVVSTGTGNTIYF. At the DNA level, the sequence is TGCAGCGTCGTATCGACAGGGACTGGAAACACCATATATTTT.